Following are 25 T cell receptor beta chains from one sample sequenced in a study of neurological immune-mediated disorders. TCRdb re-derived calls from the 5' RACE reads in MiXCR, one entry per CDR3 protein. The table includes around 79,000 distinct CDR3 sequences, approximately 14% detected once. Sequencing was done on a sample of PBMCs. Receptors were obtained from a woman aged 50 to 60 in good health.

Details on this clonotype: A much larger clone differs by one base, so this may be a read error. The rearrangement uses TRBV20-1 and TRBJ2-5; tentatively, D is TRBD1 (6 bases). There are 13 residues in the CDR3. V was trimmed by 3 bases and J by 9 bases, leaving 17 bases between them. From germline, CDR1 is DFQATT and CDR2 SNEGSKA (reference sequence). CDR3 loop: CSARYRAEDAQYF. CDR3 sequence (DNA): TGCAGTGCTAGGTACAGGGCGGAAGATGCCCAGTACTTC.

This clonotype was seen ten or more times. This sequence joins TRBV7-9 and TRBJ1-5; 8 bases line up with TRBD1. Trimming cost V 8 bases and J 4 bases; bases outside gene matches: 1. CDR1 and CDR2 (germline): SEHNR, FQNEAQ (reference sequence). The CDR3 loop spans 12 amino acids. In DNA, the CDR3 is TGTGCCAGCGGGACAGGAAATCAGCCCCAGCATTTT. Protein: CASGTGNQPQHF.

This clonotype occurred many times. The rearrangement joins TRBV9 to TRBJ2-3; TRBD2 matches at 15 bases. V was pared by 0 bases and J by 8 bases, with 4 bases of the junction left unmatched. The CDR3 sequence is 16 residues long. The germline CDR1 and CDR2 sequences are SGDLS and YYNGEE. The CDR3 coding sequence is TGTGCCAGCAGCGTAGATGGGACTAGCGGGAGGCGTACGCAGTATTTT. Translation: CASSVDGTSGRRTQYF.

This clonotype was recorded at least ten times. The CDR3 nucleotides are TGCGCCAGCAGCTATGGACAAAACAATGAGCAGTTCTTC. This gives the protein CASSYGQNNEQFF. The V and J genes are TRBV5-1 and TRBJ2-1, with TRBD1 as a possible D gene (5 bases). Germline loops: CDR1 SGHRS, CDR2 YFSETQ. The V and J ends lost 3 bases and 5 bases respectively, with 9 bases between them. CDR3 length: 13 residues.

The DNA of the CDR3 is TGCGCCAGCAGCTTGGGCCAGTACACAGATACGCAGTATTTT. Protein product: CASSLGQYTDTQYF. The gene calls are TRBV5-1 and TRBJ2-3, with D unresolved. The CDR3 contains 14 residues. Trimming shortened V by 0 bases and J by 2 bases, and 7 bases separated the two germline ends. The germline CDR1 and CDR2 sequences are SGHRS and YFSETQ.

This clonotype was observed many times. This sequence joins TRBV11-2 and TRBJ1-1; D not certain. The CDR3 contains 15 residues. V dropped 3 bases and J dropped 0 bases, with 11 bases sitting between them. Germline V gene lookup returns CDR1 SGHAT and CDR2 FQNNGV. The CDR3 sequence: CASSLAGNMNTEAFF. CDR3 nucleotides: TGTGCCAGCAGCTTGGCCGGGAATATGAACACTGAAGCTTTCTTT.

This clonotype was recorded at least ten times. This chain uses TRBV7-9 with TRBJ1-1; the D gene is possibly TRBD1 (5 bases). V lost 4 bases, J lost 12 bases, and 9 bases lay in between. CDR3 length: 10 residues. Germline lookup yields CDR1 SEHNR and CDR2 FQNEAQ (reference sequence). CDR3 in amino acids: CASSSGLTFF. As DNA, the CDR3 is TGTGCCAGCAGCTCAGGGTTGACTTTCTTT.

In its sample, this clonotype was seen a few times. The rearrangement joins TRBV5-1 to TRBJ2-2; D ambiguous. CDR3 size: 15 residues. V gave up 1 base and J gave up 6 bases, with 13 bases separating them. Germline CDR1 reads SGHRS; CDR2 reads YFSETQ. The CDR3 is CASSLSVGSAGELFF. The DNA for the CDR3 is TGCGCCAGCAGCTTGTCTGTCGGGTCCGCCGGGGAGCTGTTTTTT.

This clonotype was seen repeatedly, ten times or more. The V and J genes are TRBV7-6 and TRBJ2-1; no reliable D call. Between the trimmed V and J ends, which lost 1 base and 4 bases, there was a span of 8 bases. CDR3 length: 14 amino acids. Germline V gives CDR1 SGHVS, CDR2 FNYEAQ. The CDR3 protein is CASSLVGLYNEQFF. Written as DNA, the CDR3 is TGTGCCAGCAGCTTAGTCGGGTTGTACAATGAGCAGTTCTTC.

This clonotype was counted many times. CDR3 amino acids: CASSLVSLAGLTTYNEQFF. Here the CDR3 DNA reads TGTGCCAGCAGCTTGGTGTCGCTAGCGGGGCTAACCACCTACAATGAGCAGTTCTTC. The V and J genes are TRBV5-5 and TRBJ2-1, with 9 bases that match TRBD2. The CDR3 length is 19 residues. V shed 0 bases and J 2 bases; nucleotides not matched to a gene: 12. The germline V gene has CDR1 SGHKS and CDR2 YYEKEE (reference sequence).

As regards this clonotype: A single base separates this from a much larger clone, so it may be a read error. This rearrangement joins TRBV10-3 to TRBJ2-5, with 7 bases aligning to TRBD2. Germline CDR1 reads ENHRY; CDR2 reads SYGVKD. The CDR3 has 13 residues. J lost 5 bases, V lost 11 bases, and 11 bases had no gene match. This CDR3 reads CAFGLVVGETQYF. CDR3 coding DNA: TGTGCCTTCGGACTAGTAGTAGGGGAGACCCAGTACTTC.

This clonotype was counted ten times or more. The chain joins TRBV5-1 to TRBJ2-2, with 10 bases matching TRBD2. Germline V gene lookup returns CDR1 SGHRS and CDR2 YFSETQ. The V gene end was trimmed by 0 bases and the J gene end by 6 bases; junction bases not matched to a gene: 2. The CDR3 is made up of 15 amino acids. The CDR3 sequence is CASSLELAGSGELFF. For the CDR3, the DNA is TGCGCCAGCAGCTTGGAACTAGCGGGATCCGGGGAGCTGTTTTTT.

Many counts were recorded for this clonotype. This chain's CDR3 is CASSLLAGGNEQFF. As DNA, the CDR3 is TGTGCCAGCAGTTTACTAGCGGGGGGCAATGAGCAGTTCTTC. The J gene is TRBJ2-1, the V gene TRBV28; 11 positions agree with TRBD2. The V gene end was trimmed by 2 bases and the J gene end by 6 bases; junction bases not matched to a gene: 0. Germline CDR1 reads MDHEN; CDR2 reads SYDVKM. The CDR3 contains 14 residues. The full variable domain, rest sourced from reference TRBV28 and TRBJ2-1, is DVKVTQSSRYLVKRTGEKVFLECVQDMDHENMFWYRQDPGLGLRLIYFSYDVKMKEKGDIPEGYSVSREKKERFSLILESASTNQTSMYLCASSLLAGGNEQFFGPGTRLTVL.

This clonotype was observed once. This may come from a read error, since a much larger clone is one base off. The genes are TRBV2 and TRBJ2-7; D not resolved. The germline CDR1 and CDR2 sequences are SNHLY and FYNNEI. The ends were cut back, 5 bases at V and 3 bases at J, with 14 bases in the middle. The length of the CDR3 is 14 residues. DNA of the CDR3: TGTGCCAGCAGTACACCCGGAATGCGCTACGAGCAGTACTTC. Its translation is CASSTPGMRYEQYF.

This clonotype was observed at least ten times. V and J are TRBV20-1 and TRBJ1-2; possible D gene TRBD1, 5 bases. V gave up 2 bases and J gave up 0 bases, with 13 bases separating them. The germline V gene has CDR1 DFQATT and CDR2 SNEGSKA (reference sequence). This CDR3 is 15 amino acids long. CDR3 bases: TGCAGTGCTAGATCTGGGGCCCCTACTAACTATGGCTACACCTTC. Protein: CSARSGAPTNYGYTF.

This clonotype was detected a few times. The genes are TRBV12-3 or TRBV12-4 and TRBJ2-7; D is undetermined. The CDR3 length is 13 residues. Trimming left V 3 bases short and J 6 bases short, with 12 bases between. CDR3 protein: CASSFDGRGEQYF. In nucleotides, the CDR3 is TGTGCCAGCAGTTTTGATGGAAGAGGCGAGCAGTACTTC.

This clonotype was counted many times. The rearrangement uses TRBV20-1 and TRBJ2-7; 14 bases line up with TRBD2. CDR3 length: 16 amino acids. CDR1 and CDR2 (germline): DFQATT, SNEGSKA (reference sequence). V lost 7 bases to trimming and J lost 5 bases; unmatched junction nucleotides: 13. The CDR3 nucleotides read TGCAGTGTTATGGGACTAGCGGGAGAACAAATCAACGAGCAGTACTTC. Translated: CSVMGLAGEQINEQYF.

This clonotype occurred many times. J is TRBJ1-3 and V is TRBV5-5, with a tentative D call TRBD1 (6 bases). The CDR3 runs to 17 residues. Trimming cost V 0 bases and J 0 bases, with 13 bases left between them. Per the germline V gene, CDR1 is SGHKS and CDR2 is YYEKEE (reference sequence). The CDR3 DNA is TGTGCCAGCAGCTTGGTCCCAGGGGATGACTCTGGAAACACCATATATTTT. It specifies CASSLVPGDDSGNTIYF.

To note about this clonotype: This may stem from a read error, because a much larger clone lies one nucleotide away. The chain carries TRBV5-1 and TRBJ2-3; the D is unclear. Germline V CDR1 and CDR2: SGHRS, YFSETQ. This CDR3 contains 13 residues. The V end lost 3 bases, the J end lost 2 bases, and 7 bases lay between the germline ends. The CDR3 DNA reads as TGCGCCAGCAGCTACCGTTACACAGATACGCAGTATTTT. This sequence encodes CASSYRYTDTQYF.

This clonotype occurred many times. The gene calls are TRBV10-2 and TRBJ1-1; D is ambiguous. Between the trimmed V and J ends, which lost 0 bases and 7 bases, there was a span of 9 bases. The CDR3 covers 13 residues. Germline CDR1 WSHSY, CDR2 SAAADI. In DNA form, the CDR3 reads TGCGCCAGCAGTGAGTCTGGGCAGTTTGAAGCTTTCTTT. This gives the protein CASSESGQFEAFF.

This clonotype showed up many times. The gene calls are TRBV5-5 and TRBJ2-7; D is perhaps TRBD1 (6 bases). The CDR3 runs to 15 residues. Germline CDR1 is SGHKS and CDR2 is YYEKEE (reference sequence). The V end was cut by 4 bases, the J end by 0 bases, with 14 bases between. The CDR3 reads CASSRRTDSSYEQYF. The CDR3 nucleotides are TGTGCCAGCAGCCGCCGGACAGACAGCTCCTACGAGCAGTACTTC.

As for this clonotype: Germline and junction disagree at one end, which may indicate a read error. J is TRBJ2-2 and V is TRBV9, with 9 bases identical to TRBD2. From germline, CDR1 is SGDLS and CDR2 YYNGEE. CDR3 length equals 15 residues. The CDR3 protein is CTSSVAGVNTVELFF. The CDR3 nucleotides are TGTACCAGCAGCGTAGCGGGAGTGAACACCGTGGAGCTGTTTTTT.

The table lists this clonotype with many counts. This chain joins TRBV20-1 and TRBJ1-2, with a tentative D call TRBD1 (5 bases). The V end lost 0 bases, the J end lost 9 bases, and 11 bases lay between the germline ends. Germline CDR1 and CDR2: DFQATT and SNEGSKA (reference sequence). The CDR3 consists of 12 residues. The CDR3 is CSARDRGGRYTF. The DNA of the CDR3 is TGCAGTGCTAGAGATCGTGGGGGACGCTACACCTTC.

In the case of this clonotype: This may arise from a read error, as a much more abundant clone is one base away. This CDR3 is CASSQVTWTYGYTF. DNA of the CDR3: TGTGCCAGCAGCCAAGTTACATGGACTTATGGCTACACCTTC. V is TRBV3-1 and J is TRBJ1-2; unclear D gene. Germline V gives CDR1 LGHDT, CDR2 YNNKEL (reference sequence). This CDR3 spans 14 amino acids. The V end was cut by 1 base, the J end by 5 bases, with 11 bases between.

This clonotype showed up many times. This chain joins TRBV28 and TRBJ2-7; TRBD2 matches at 7 bases. Germline-derived CDR1 and CDR2 are MDHEN and SYDVKM. V was clipped by 3 bases and J by 4 bases; unmatched bases: 6. The CDR3 is 14 amino acids. CDR3 protein: CASSFSSGIYEQYF. The CDR3 DNA reads as TGTGCCAGCAGTTTCTCAAGCGGGATTTACGAGCAGTACTTC.